The T cell receptor delta chain under discussion was sequenced for a study of γδ T cells in repeated Plasmodium falciparum infection. Study summary: Samples were taken at baseline, before some infections, and 21 days after each. Whole-study results and caveats: Malian children's Vdelta2-negative repertoires appeared more expanded and less diverse than Australians'.

TCRdb reprocessed the multiplex PCR reads through CATT. The table includes 85,000 to 95,000 delta-chain clones, 1.4% to 1.5% detected once. This clone showed up just a few times. The target antigen is unknown. For this DNA, TCRdb reports the protein of a much larger clone, which diverges at residue 21, most likely from a read error; the protein presented here is translated directly from the DNA. The CDR3 consists of 23 residues. Germline CDR1 reads GEAIGNYY; CDR2 reads EKD. Gammadelta T cells were flow-sorted from PBMC into Vgamma9/Vdelta2+ and Vdelta2-negative populations for bulk analysis. The V gene is TRDV2, but the J gene lacks a call; no check of the table's D call, TRDD3, against the DNA was made. Sequences were obtained from gamma-delta T cells from blood. The receptor comes from a pool of human donors (malaria-infected and uninfected, not separated). The CDR3 DNA follows: TGTGCCTGTGACACCGCCGGTCGGGCCAGGGTCTGGGGGACTCGACCCCTATCGCCTAAACCCATCTTT. Translating it yields CACDTAGRARVWGTRPLSPKPIF.